This T cell receptor (beta chain) appears in the sequencing data of a study of human thymus T cells. Notes on the study in general: V and J genes seemed to be used with bias in thymic and blood repertoires.

In the case of this clone: What it binds is unknown.

During corrective heart surgery, resections were taken, and the thymus tissue came from them. Sequencing used immunoSEQ multiplex PCR; TCRdb keeps in-frame clones, though not all of them. This sample has 78,000 or so clones, with approximately 96% found just once. CDR1 and CDR2 (germline): SGHRS, YFSETQ. Trimming removed 0 bases from V and 4 bases from J; junction bases left unmatched: 11. The CDR3 runs 17 residues. The TCR sequence derives from a boy under two years old with a congenital heart defect but otherwise immunologically healthy. The sample consisted of thymus tissue. V gene TRBV5-1 combines with J gene TRBJ2-7; 9 nucleotides line up with TRBD2. The DNA for the CDR3 is TGCGCCAGCAGCTTGGGATCTAGCGGGAAGGTCTGGTACGAGCAGTACTTC. This gives the protein CASSLGSSGKVWYEQYF.